Included here is one T cell receptor (beta chain) sequence, with context. What it recognizes is unknown. J was trimmed by 0 bases and V by 2 bases; bases with no gene match: 6. The CDR3 extends over 17 amino acids. CDR1 SGDLS and CDR2 YYNGEE come from the germline V gene. This sample is drawn from a study of blood T cells in healthy people across ages. The study, taken as a whole, reports: From one million sequenced T cells, diversity estimates were lower bounds. Higher diversity and more naive CD4+ cells were features of long-lived donors, compared to aged donors.

A sample-barcoded 5' primer and a J-beta primer mix were used in a second PCR of roughly 7 to 11 cycles. TCRdb reanalysed the 5' RACE reads using MiXCR and keeps one entry per CDR3 protein. Among roughly 1.9 million distinct CDR3 sequences, about two fifths were seen once, and the ten largest hold around 23%. The source material was blood. The chain carries TRBV9 and TRBJ2-2; 8 bases line up with TRBD1. This clonotype was obtained from a human donor in good health. CDR3: CASSVRDRRSNTGELFF. The CDR3 DNA is TGTGCCAGCAGCGTTAGGGACAGGCGATCGAACACCGGGGAGCTGTTTTTT.